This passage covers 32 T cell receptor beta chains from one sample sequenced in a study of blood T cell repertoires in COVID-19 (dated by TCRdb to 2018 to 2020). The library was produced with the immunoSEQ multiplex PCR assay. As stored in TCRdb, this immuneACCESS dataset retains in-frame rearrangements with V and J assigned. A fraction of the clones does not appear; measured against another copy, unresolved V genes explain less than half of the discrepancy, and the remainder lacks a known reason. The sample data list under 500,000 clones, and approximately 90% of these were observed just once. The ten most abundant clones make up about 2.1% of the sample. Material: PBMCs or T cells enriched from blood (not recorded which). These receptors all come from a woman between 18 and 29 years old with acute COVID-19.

The CDR3 is CATKVGGSQPQHF. CDR3 DNA: TGTGCCACCAAGGTGGGGGGAAGTCAGCCCCAGCATTTT. The V and J genes are TRBV2 and TRBJ1-5; TRBD1 might be the D (5 bases). Per the germline V gene, CDR1 is SNHLY and CDR2 is FYNNEI. Deletions cut 10 bases from V and 6 bases from J, with 16 bases between. The CDR3 contains 13 residues.

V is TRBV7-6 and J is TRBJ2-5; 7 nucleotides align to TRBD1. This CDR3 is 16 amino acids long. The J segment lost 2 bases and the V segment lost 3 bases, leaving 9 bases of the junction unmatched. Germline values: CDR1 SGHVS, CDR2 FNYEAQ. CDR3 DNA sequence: TGTGCCAGCAGCTTCTACCATGGGGACAGACAAGAGACCCAGTACTTC. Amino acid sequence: CASSFYHGDRQETQYF.

CDR3: CASSLANQRAWETQYF. The CDR3, as DNA: TGCGCCAGCAGCTTGGCCAACCAGCGGGCCTGGGAGACCCAGTACTTC. The chain employs TRBV5-1 and TRBJ2-5; perhaps TRBD2 as D (6 bases). The CDR3 has 16 residues. V was trimmed by 0 bases and J by 5 bases, leaving 17 bases between them. Germline V gene sequence: CDR1 SGHRS, CDR2 YFSETQ.

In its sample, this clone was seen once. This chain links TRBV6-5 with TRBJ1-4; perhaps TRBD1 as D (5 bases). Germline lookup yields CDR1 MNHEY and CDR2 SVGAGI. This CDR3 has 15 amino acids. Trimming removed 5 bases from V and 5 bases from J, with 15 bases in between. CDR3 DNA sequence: TGTGCCAGCAGTAAAACGGGGGGTCCAAATGAAAAACTGTTTTTT. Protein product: CASSKTGGPNEKLFF.

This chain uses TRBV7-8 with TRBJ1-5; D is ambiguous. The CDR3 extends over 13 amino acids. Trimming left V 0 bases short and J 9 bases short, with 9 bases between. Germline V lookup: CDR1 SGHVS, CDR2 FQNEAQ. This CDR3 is CASSLALRGPQHF. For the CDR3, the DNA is TGTGCCAGCAGCTTAGCTCTTCGGGGGCCCCAGCATTTT.

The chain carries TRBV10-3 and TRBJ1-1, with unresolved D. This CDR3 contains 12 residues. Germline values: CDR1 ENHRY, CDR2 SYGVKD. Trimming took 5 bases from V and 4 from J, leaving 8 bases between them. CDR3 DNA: TGTGCCATCAGTACCGACTCCACTGAAGCTTTCTTT. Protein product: CAISTDSTEAFF.

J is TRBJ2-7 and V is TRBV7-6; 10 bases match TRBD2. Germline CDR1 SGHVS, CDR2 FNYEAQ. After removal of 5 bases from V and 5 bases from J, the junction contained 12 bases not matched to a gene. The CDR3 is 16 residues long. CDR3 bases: TGTGCCAGCAGCGGTCGCCTAGCGGGAGTCCCCCACGAGCAGTACTTC. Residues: CASSGRLAGVPHEQYF.

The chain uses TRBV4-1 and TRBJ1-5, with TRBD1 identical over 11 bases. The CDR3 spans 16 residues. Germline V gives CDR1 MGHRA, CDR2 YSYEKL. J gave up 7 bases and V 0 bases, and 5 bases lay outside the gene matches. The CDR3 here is CASSQDGTGGGQPQHF. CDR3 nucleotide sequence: TGCGCCAGCAGCCAAGACGGGACAGGGGGAGGACAGCCCCAGCATTTT.

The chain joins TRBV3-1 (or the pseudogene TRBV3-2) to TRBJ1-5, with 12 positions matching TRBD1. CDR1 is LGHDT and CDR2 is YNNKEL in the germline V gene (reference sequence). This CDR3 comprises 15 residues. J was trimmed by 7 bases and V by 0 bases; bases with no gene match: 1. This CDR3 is CASSQDGTGGQPQHF. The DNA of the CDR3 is TGTGCCAGCAGCCAAGACGGGACAGGGGGCCAGCCCCAGCATTTT.

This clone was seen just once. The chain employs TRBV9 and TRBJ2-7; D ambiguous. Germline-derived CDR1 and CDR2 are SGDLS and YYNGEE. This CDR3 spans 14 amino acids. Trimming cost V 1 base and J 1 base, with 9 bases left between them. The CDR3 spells CASSVKERSYEQYF. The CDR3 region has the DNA TGTGCCAGCAGCGTAAAAGAGCGTTCCTACGAGCAGTACTTC.

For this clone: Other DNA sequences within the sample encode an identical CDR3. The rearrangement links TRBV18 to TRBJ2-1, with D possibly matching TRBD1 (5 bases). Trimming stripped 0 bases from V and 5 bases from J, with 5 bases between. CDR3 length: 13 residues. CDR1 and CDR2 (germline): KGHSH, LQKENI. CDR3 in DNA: TGTGCCAGCTCACCACCAGGGGACAATGAGCAGTTCTTC. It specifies CASSPPGDNEQFF.

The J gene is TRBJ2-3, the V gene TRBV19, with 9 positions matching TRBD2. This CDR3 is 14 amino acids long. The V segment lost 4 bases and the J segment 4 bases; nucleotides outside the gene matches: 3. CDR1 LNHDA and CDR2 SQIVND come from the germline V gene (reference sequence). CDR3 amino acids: CASSTGGGADTQYF. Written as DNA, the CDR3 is TGTGCCAGTAGTACTGGCGGGGGGGCAGATACGCAGTATTTT.

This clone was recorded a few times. The CDR3 region has the DNA TGTGCCAGCATGGGACAGGGGATGGGTGGCTACACCTTC. The encoded protein is CASMGQGMGGYTF. This chain joins TRBV27 and TRBJ1-2, with 10 bases matching TRBD1. CDR1 is MNHEY and CDR2 is SMNVEV in the germline V gene (reference sequence). V lost 7 bases and J lost 7; bases outside the gene matches: 6. The CDR3 is 13 amino acids.

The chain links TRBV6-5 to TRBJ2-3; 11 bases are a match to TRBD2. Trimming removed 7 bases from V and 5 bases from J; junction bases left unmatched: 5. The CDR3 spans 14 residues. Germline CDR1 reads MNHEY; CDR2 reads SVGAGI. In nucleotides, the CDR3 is TGTGCCAGCACTAGCGGGGGGCAGGGAGATACGCAGTATTTT. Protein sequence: CASTSGGQGDTQYF.

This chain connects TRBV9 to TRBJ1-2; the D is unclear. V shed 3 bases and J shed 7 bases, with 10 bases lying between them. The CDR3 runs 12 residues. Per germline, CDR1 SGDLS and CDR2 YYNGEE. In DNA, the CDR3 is TGTGCCAGCAGCGCTTCAGTGCTTGGCTACACCTTC. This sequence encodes CASSASVLGYTF.

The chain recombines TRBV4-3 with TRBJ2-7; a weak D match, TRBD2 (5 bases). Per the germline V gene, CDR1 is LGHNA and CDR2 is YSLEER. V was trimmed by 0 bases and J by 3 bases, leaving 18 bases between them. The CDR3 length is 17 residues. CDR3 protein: CASSQEGTADYNYEQYF. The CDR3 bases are TGCGCCAGCAGCCAAGAAGGTACAGCGGATTACAACTACGAGCAGTACTTC.

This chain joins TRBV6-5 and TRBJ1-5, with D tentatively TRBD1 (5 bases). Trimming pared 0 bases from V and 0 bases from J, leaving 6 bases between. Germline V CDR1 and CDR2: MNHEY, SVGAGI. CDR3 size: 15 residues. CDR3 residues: CASSYSGDSNQPQHF. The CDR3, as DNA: TGTGCCAGCAGTTACTCAGGGGATAGCAATCAGCCCCAGCATTTT.

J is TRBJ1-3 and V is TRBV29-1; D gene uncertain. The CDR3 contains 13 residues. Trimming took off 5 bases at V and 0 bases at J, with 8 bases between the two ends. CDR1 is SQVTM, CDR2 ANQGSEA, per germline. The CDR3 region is CSVLPSSGNTIYF. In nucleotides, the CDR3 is TGCAGCGTTTTGCCGAGCTCTGGAAACACCATATATTTT. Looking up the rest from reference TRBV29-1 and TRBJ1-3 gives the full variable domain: SAVISQKPSRDICQRGTSLTIQCQVDSQVTMMFWYRQQPGQSLTLIATANQGSEATYESGFVIDKFPISRPNLTFSTLTVSNMSPEDSSIYLCSVLPSSGNTIYFGEGSWLTVV.

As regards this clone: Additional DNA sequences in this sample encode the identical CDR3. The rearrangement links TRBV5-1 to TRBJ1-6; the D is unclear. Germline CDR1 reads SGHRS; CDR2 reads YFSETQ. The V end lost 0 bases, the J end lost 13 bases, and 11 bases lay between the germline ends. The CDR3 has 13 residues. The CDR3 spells CASSLAGFSPLHF. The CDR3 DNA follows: TGCGCCAGCAGCTTGGCAGGATTTTCGCCCCTCCACTTT.

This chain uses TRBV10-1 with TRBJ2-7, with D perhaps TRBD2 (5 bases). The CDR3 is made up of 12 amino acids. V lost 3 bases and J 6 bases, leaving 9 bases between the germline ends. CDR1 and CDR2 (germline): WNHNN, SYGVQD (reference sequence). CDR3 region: CASSDPGIEQYF. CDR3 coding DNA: TGCGCCAGCAGTGATCCGGGGATCGAGCAGTACTTC.

In DNA form, the CDR3 reads TGTGCCAGCAGGAGAACGGAGACCCAGTACTTC. Its translation: CASRRTETQYF. The V call is TRBV2, the J call TRBJ2-5; D is unclear. Germline values: CDR1 SNHLY, CDR2 FYNNEI. The CDR3 length is 11 residues. Trimming pared 6 bases from V and 5 bases from J, leaving 7 bases between.

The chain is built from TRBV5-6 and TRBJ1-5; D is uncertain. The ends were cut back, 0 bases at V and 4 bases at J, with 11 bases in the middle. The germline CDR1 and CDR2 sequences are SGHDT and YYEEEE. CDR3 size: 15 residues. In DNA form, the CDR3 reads TGTGCCAGCAGCTTGGGAGGACGGGATAATCAGCCCCAGCATTTT. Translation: CASSLGGRDNQPQHF.

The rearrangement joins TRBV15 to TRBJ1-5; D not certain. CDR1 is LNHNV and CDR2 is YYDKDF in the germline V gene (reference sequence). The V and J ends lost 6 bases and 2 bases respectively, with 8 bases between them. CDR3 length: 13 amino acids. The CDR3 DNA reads TGTGCCACCAGGGAAGGAGGCAATCAGCCCCAGCATTTT. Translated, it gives CATREGGNQPQHF.

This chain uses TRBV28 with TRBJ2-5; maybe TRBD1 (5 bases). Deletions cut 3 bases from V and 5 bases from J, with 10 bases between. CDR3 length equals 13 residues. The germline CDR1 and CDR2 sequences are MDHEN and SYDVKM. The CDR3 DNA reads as TGTGCCAGCAGTTTGCCAGGGCTGGAGACCCAGTACTTC. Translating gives CASSLPGLETQYF.

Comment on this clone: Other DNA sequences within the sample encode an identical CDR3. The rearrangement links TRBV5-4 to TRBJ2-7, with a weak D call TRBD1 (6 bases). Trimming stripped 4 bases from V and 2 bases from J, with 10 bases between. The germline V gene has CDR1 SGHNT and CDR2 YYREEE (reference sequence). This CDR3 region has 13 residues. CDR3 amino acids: CASSLRGTYEQYF. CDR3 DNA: TGTGCCAGCAGCCTCAGGGGTACCTACGAGCAGTACTTC.

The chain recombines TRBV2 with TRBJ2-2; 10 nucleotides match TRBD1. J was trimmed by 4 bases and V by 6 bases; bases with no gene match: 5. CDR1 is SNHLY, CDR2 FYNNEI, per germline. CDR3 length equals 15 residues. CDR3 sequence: CASSGQGVSTGELFF. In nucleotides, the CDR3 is TGTGCCAGCAGCGGACAGGGGGTGAGCACCGGGGAGCTGTTTTTT.

CDR3: CATSDSLSDRSFGTQYF. The CDR3 region has the DNA TGTGCCACCAGTGATTCCCTGTCGGACAGGAGCTTCGGTACGCAGTATTTT. This rearrangement joins TRBV24-1 to TRBJ2-3; 7 positions match TRBD1. V gave up 2 bases and J gave up 8 bases; unmatched junction bases: 15. Germline values: CDR1 KGHDR, CDR2 SFDVKD. The CDR3 covers 17 residues.

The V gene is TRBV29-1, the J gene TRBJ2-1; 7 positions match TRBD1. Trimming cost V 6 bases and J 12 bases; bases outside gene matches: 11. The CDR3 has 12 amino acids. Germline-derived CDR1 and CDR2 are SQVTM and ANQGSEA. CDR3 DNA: TGCAGCGTCCGAGGGCAGACAGGGAGGCAGTTCTTC. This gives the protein CSVRGQTGRQFF.

The CDR3 DNA reads TGTGCCAGCAGCTTAGGCCGGACAGGGCTCGAGCAGTACTTC. Translated: CASSLGRTGLEQYF. The chain is built from TRBV13 and TRBJ2-7; 8 nucleotides match TRBD1. V was clipped by 0 bases and J by 6 bases; unmatched bases: 4. From germline, CDR1 is PRHDT and CDR2 FYEKMQ (reference sequence). The CDR3 sequence is 14 residues long.

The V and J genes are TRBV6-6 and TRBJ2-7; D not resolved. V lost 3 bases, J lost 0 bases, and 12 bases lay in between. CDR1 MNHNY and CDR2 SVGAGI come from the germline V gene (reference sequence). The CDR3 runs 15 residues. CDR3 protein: CASSYGLQSSYEQYF. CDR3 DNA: TGTGCCAGCAGTTATGGGCTGCAGAGCTCCTACGAGCAGTACTTC.

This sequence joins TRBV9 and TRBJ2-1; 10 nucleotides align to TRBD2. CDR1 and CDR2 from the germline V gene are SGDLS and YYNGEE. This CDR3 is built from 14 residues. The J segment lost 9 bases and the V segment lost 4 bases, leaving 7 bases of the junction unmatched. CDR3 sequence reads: CASSPSGTSVEQFF. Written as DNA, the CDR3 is TGTGCCAGCAGCCCTTCCGGGACTAGCGTTGAGCAGTTCTTC. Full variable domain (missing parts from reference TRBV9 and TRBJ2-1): DSGVTQTPKHLITATGQRVTLRCSPRSGDLSVYWYQQSLDQGLQFLIQYYNGEERAKGNILERFSAQQFPDLHSELNLSSLELGDSALYFCASSPSGTSVEQFFGPGTRLTVL.

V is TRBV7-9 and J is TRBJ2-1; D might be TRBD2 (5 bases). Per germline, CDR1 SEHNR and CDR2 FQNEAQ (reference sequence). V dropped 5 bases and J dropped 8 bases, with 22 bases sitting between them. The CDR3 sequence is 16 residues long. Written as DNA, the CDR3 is TGTGCCAGCAGCCCCCCCAGAGAAAGGCCCGGGGATGAGCAGTTCTTC. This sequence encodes CASSPPRERPGDEQFF.